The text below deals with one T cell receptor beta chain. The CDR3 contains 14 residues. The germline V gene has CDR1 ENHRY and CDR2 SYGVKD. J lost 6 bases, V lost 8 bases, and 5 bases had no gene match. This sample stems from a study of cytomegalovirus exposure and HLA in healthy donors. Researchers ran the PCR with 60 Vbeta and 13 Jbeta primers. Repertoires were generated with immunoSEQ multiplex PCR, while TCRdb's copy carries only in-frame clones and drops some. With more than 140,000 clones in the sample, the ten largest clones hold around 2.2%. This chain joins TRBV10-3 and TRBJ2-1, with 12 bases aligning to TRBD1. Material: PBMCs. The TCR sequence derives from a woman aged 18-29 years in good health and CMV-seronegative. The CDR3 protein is CAIGGQGAFNEQFF. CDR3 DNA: TGTGCCATCGGGGGACAGGGGGCGTTCAATGAGCAGTTCTTC.